The 27 T cell receptor beta chains reported below all come from one sample, sequenced in a study of blood T cells in healthy people across ages. Combining a sample-barcoded 5' primer with a J-beta primer mix, a second PCR ran for roughly 6 to 12 cycles. TCRdb recomputed calls from the 5' RACE reads with MiXCR, one row per CDR3 protein. Of approximately 360,000 distinct CDR3 sequences listed, over 45% were seen once; the top ten hold under 65%. Sample: blood. Source of these receptors: a man aged 55-75 years in good health.

CDR3 sequence (DNA): TGCGCCAGCAGCCAAGAGGGCAGGTACTCTGGGGCCAACGTCCTGACTTTC. Its translation is CASSQEGRYSGANVLTF. The rearrangement links TRBV4-3 to TRBJ2-6; D remains unclear. The CDR3 is made up of 17 amino acids. Deletions cut 0 bases from V and 0 bases from J, with 9 bases between. Germline loops: CDR1 LGHNA, CDR2 YSLEER.

The chain links TRBV6-5 to TRBJ2-5, with D unclear. Judging by the DNA end, TRBJ2-7 fits better; the J call may be wrong. The CDR3 has 13 amino acids. Germline-derived CDR1 and CDR2 are MNHEY and SVGAGI. The CDR3 DNA is TGTGCCAGCAGTTACTCGTCTTTGAGCGAGCAGTACTTC. Amino acid sequence: CASSYSSLSEQYF.

This clonotype was counted ten times or more. The chain uses TRBV7-9 and TRBJ1-2; no definite D call. The V end lost 5 bases, the J end lost 8 bases, and 18 bases lay between the germline ends. This CDR3 comprises 14 residues. The V gene's germline CDR1 is SEHNR and CDR2 FQNEAQ (reference sequence). The CDR3 protein is CASSPEGGPRGYTF. DNA for the CDR3: TGTGCCAGCAGCCCAGAGGGCGGACCCAGGGGCTACACCTTC. The full variable domain, with the rest looked up from reference TRBV7-9 and TRBJ1-2, is DTGVSQNPRHKITKRGQNVTFRCDPISEHNRLYWYRQTLGQGPEFLTYFQNEAQLEKSRLLSDRFSAERPKGSFSTLEIQRTEQGDSAMYLCASSPEGGPRGYTFGSGTRLTVV.

The table lists this clonotype with many counts. V usage is TRBV2 and J usage is TRBJ2-1; 12 bases are a match to TRBD2. The CDR3 length is 17 residues. V shed 3 bases and J 8 bases; nucleotides not matched to a gene: 11. The germline gives CDR1 SNHLY, CDR2 FYNNEI. CDR3 loop: CASSDSSLAGGWDEQFF. In nucleotides, the CDR3 is TGTGCCAGCAGTGATTCCTCACTAGCGGGGGGATGGGATGAGCAGTTCTTC.

J is TRBJ2-7 and V is TRBV15, with 7 positions matching TRBD1. V trimming: 0 bases; J trimming: 3 bases; junction bases outside the gene matches: 5. The germline CDR1 and CDR2 sequences are LNHNV and YYDKDF (reference sequence). There are 15 residues in the CDR3. CDR3 coding DNA: TGTGCCACCAGCAGAGATCCTTCAGGGGGCTACGAGCAGTACTTC. The encoded protein is CATSRDPSGGYEQYF.

V gene TRBV11-2 combines with J gene TRBJ2-3, with D unresolved. In germline, CDR1 is SGHAT, CDR2 FQNNGV. V was trimmed by 1 base and J by 2 bases, leaving 13 bases between them. CDR3 length equals 16 residues. The CDR3 region has the DNA TGTGCCAGCAGCTTAGGGATGGGCGGCTCCACAGATACGCAGTATTTT. Translation: CASSLGMGGSTDTQYF.

The CDR3 reads CASRRGGAYNEQFF. As DNA, the CDR3 is TGTGCCAGCCGACGGGGCGGGGCATACAATGAGCAGTTCTTC. The V gene is TRBV27, the J gene TRBJ2-1, with a tentative D call TRBD2 (6 bases). Germline CDR1 reads MNHEY; CDR2 reads SMNVEV (reference sequence). There are 14 residues in the CDR3. V was trimmed by 8 bases and J by 4 bases, leaving 15 bases between them.

This clonotype is a singleton in its sample. The rearrangement links TRBV6-5 to TRBJ1-1; D call uncertain. The CDR3 consists of 12 residues. Germline values: CDR1 MNHEY, CDR2 SVGAGI. Trimming took 8 bases from V and 0 from J, leaving 7 bases between them. CDR3 in amino acids: CASWYMNTEAFF. The CDR3 nucleotides are TGTGCCAGCTGGTATATGAACACTGAAGCTTTCTTT.

Remarks on this clonotype: One end of the junction is discordant with germline, which a read error may explain. This chain connects TRBV29-1 to TRBJ2-1, with D perhaps TRBD1 or TRBD2 (5 bases each). Per the germline V gene, CDR1 is SQVTM and CDR2 is ANQGSEA. The CDR3 spans 17 residues. This chain's CDR3 is CSVPRDGRQLSYDEQFF. In DNA form, the CDR3 reads TGCAGCGTTCCCCGGGACGGAAGACAACTCTCCTACGATGAGCAGTTCTTC.

V gene TRBV6-4 combines with J gene TRBJ2-2; 12 bases match TRBD2. Per germline, CDR1 MRHNA and CDR2 SNTAGT. The CDR3 sequence is 16 residues long. Trimming at V came to 5 bases and at J to 3 bases, leaving 4 bases not matched to a gene. CDR3 in DNA: TGTGCCAGCAGTAACCGACTAGCGGGAGACACCGGGGAGCTGTTTTTT. It translates to CASSNRLAGDTGELFF.

The genes are TRBV29-1 and TRBJ2-1, with D unclear. The CDR3 loop spans 11 amino acids. V lost 8 bases and J 7 bases, leaving 12 bases between the germline ends. The V gene's germline CDR1 is SQVTM and CDR2 ANQGSEA. The CDR3 bases are TGCAGCCTGGGTGTTTGGAATGAGCAGTTCTTC. Protein: CSLGVWNEQFF.

This clonotype has at least ten counts. The J gene is TRBJ2-3, the V gene TRBV11-3; D gene ambiguous. CDR1 and CDR2 from the germline V gene are SGHNT and YENEEA. This CDR3 region has 15 residues. Trimming left V 0 bases short and J 0 bases short, with 7 bases between. CDR3 in DNA: TGTGCCAGCAGCTTAGAAAGCACTAGCACAGATACGCAGTATTTT. It codes for CASSLESTSTDTQYF.

The J gene is TRBJ2-5, the V gene TRBV4-1; D possibly corresponds to TRBD1 (5 bases). Between the trimmed V and J ends, which lost 0 bases and 5 bases, there was a span of 16 bases. This CDR3 is built from 16 residues. CDR1 is MGHRA and CDR2 is YSYEKL in the germline V gene. In DNA, the CDR3 is TGCGCCAGCAGCCAAGAGTCCGCCCTGGGGCACGAGACCCAGTACTTC. Protein sequence: CASSQESALGHETQYF.

This chain connects TRBV2 to TRBJ2-1, with 10 positions matching TRBD2. The CDR3 is made up of 15 amino acids. V shed 3 bases and J 5 bases; nucleotides not matched to a gene: 4. From germline, CDR1 is SNHLY and CDR2 FYNNEI. This chain's CDR3 is CASSEQRGGNNEQFF. The CDR3, as DNA: TGTGCCAGCAGTGAGCAGCGGGGGGGAAACAATGAGCAGTTCTTC.

CDR3: CASRSGRFNYGYTF. In DNA, the CDR3 is TGTGCCAGTAGGTCCGGGCGCTTTAACTATGGCTACACCTTC. V is TRBV12-3 or TRBV12-4 and J is TRBJ1-2; D remains unclear. The CDR3 runs 14 residues. Deletions cut 9 bases from V and 1 base from J, with 15 bases between.

J is TRBJ1-1 and V is TRBV3-1; possible D gene TRBD1, 5 bases. Germline V lookup: CDR1 LGHDT, CDR2 YNNKEL (reference sequence). The CDR3 contains 13 residues. Trimming took off 4 bases at V and 4 bases at J, with 10 bases between the two ends. In DNA form, the CDR3 reads TGTGCCAGCAGCCGGGACCTGGGCACTGAAGCTTTCTTT. This codes for CASSRDLGTEAFF.

The rearrangement uses TRBV28 and TRBJ1-4; tentative D call: TRBD1 (5 bases). V dropped 4 bases and J dropped 5 bases, with 11 bases sitting between them. Germline V gives CDR1 MDHEN, CDR2 SYDVKM. There are 14 residues in the CDR3. The CDR3 sequence: CASSSGTENEKLFF. The CDR3 DNA is TGTGCCAGCAGTTCCGGGACGGAGAATGAAAAACTGTTTTTT.

The chain joins TRBV27 to TRBJ2-1; 10 bases map to TRBD2. V trimming: 5 bases; J trimming: 7 bases; junction bases outside the gene matches: 5. The CDR3 has 14 amino acids. CDR1 is MNHEY and CDR2 is SMNVEV in the germline V gene (reference sequence). The CDR3 DNA follows: TGTGCCAGCAGTACTAGCGGGAATAGGAATGAGCAGTTCTTC. It encodes CASSTSGNRNEQFF.

The table lists this clonotype with a few counts. J is TRBJ1-2 and V is TRBV29-1, with D unresolved. The V gene's germline CDR1 is SQVTM and CDR2 ANQGSEA. This CDR3 spans 13 amino acids. V was trimmed by 7 bases and J by 0 bases, leaving 12 bases between them. CDR3: CSADDATNYGYTF. The CDR3 nucleotides are TGCAGCGCCGATGACGCTACTAACTATGGCTACACCTTC. Full variable domain (outside the CDR3, taken from reference TRBV29-1 and TRBJ1-2): SAVISQKPSRDICQRGTSLTIQCQVDSQVTMMFWYRQQPGQSLTLIATANQGSEATYESGFVIDKFPISRPNLTFSTLTVSNMSPEDSSIYLCSADDATNYGYTFGSGTRLTVV.

This rearrangement joins TRBV28 to TRBJ2-7; 13 bases are a match to TRBD2. The ends lost 6 bases at V and 2 bases at J; junction bases unmatched: 10. The germline V gene has CDR1 MDHEN and CDR2 SYDVKM. The CDR3 is made up of 17 amino acids. Written as DNA, the CDR3 is TGTGCCAGCAGACGACCCAGACTAGCGGGAGGAGCCTACGAGCAGTACTTC. Its translation is CASRRPRLAGGAYEQYF.

The J gene is TRBJ2-5, the V gene TRBV11-2; D gene unclear. V was clipped by 2 bases and J by 11 bases, with 24 bases between them. The CDR3 contains 16 residues. Germline CDR1 SGHAT, CDR2 FQNNGV. CDR3 bases: TGTGCCAGCAGCTTACTACTCACCCAGCCCGACAATGAGCAGTACTTC. It yields the protein CASSLLLTQPDNEQYF. Drawing the rest from reference TRBV11-2 and TRBJ2-5, the complete variable domain is EAGVAQSPRYKIIEKRQSVAFWCNPISGHATLYWYQQILGQGPKLLIQFQNNGVVDDSQLPKDRFSAERLKGVDSTLKIQPAKLEDSAVYLCASSLLLTQPDNEQYFGPGTRLLVL.

This clonotype was seen a handful of times. The rearrangement links TRBV18 to TRBJ2-1, with D possibly TRBD2 on 5 matching bases. The CDR3 runs to 13 residues. V was cut by 5 bases and J by 7 bases, with 12 bases left in between. Germline values: CDR1 KGHSH, CDR2 LQKENI. The CDR3 here is CASSGGRDNEQFF. As DNA, the CDR3 is TGTGCCAGCTCAGGCGGCCGGGATAATGAGCAGTTCTTC.

The chain carries TRBV20-1 and TRBJ2-7, with 10 bases lining up with TRBD2. CDR1 is DFQATT, CDR2 SNEGSKA, per germline (reference sequence). CDR3 length: 15 residues. The trim removed 2 bases at V and 4 bases at J, leaving 8 bases unmatched. CDR3 nucleotides: TGCAGTGCTAGATTCCCTAGCGGGGGCGCGTACGAGCAGTACTTC. Protein: CSARFPSGGAYEQYF.

This clonotype was detected only once. V gene TRBV7-8 combines with J gene TRBJ1-1; unclear D gene. Germline V gives CDR1 SGHVS, CDR2 FQNEAQ. Trimming stripped 5 bases from V and 2 bases from J, with 15 bases between. CDR3 size: 15 residues. The chain's CDR3 is CASSPRWQPNTEAFF. CDR3 nucleotides: TGTGCCAGCAGCCCTAGGTGGCAGCCTAACACTGAAGCTTTCTTT.

The sample holds a few counts of this clonotype. V and J are TRBV6-2 or TRBV6-3 and TRBJ2-7, with 9 bases lining up with TRBD2. The CDR3 has 13 amino acids. The ends lost 7 bases at V and 3 bases at J; junction bases unmatched: 4. Per the germline V gene, CDR1 is MNHEY and CDR2 is SVGEGT. For the CDR3, the DNA is TGTGCCAGCATGGCTAGCGGGAACTACGAGCAGTACTTC. It codes for CASMASGNYEQYF.

As concerns this clonotype: At one of its ends the junction is not consistent with the germline gene, which may arise from a read error. This chain uses TRBV11-2 with TRBJ1-2; no clear D. The CDR3 runs to 14 residues. The germline CDR1 and CDR2 sequences are SGHAT and FQNNGV. In DNA form, the CDR3 reads TGTGCCAGCAGCGCCCGACTGGGATACTATGGCTACACTTTC. This gives the protein CASSARLGYYGYTF.

This clonotype occurred a few times. The CDR3 reads CASSSKPSTSGSYNEQFF. The CDR3 bases are TGTGCCAGCAGCTCTAAGCCCTCGACTAGCGGCTCCTACAATGAGCAGTTCTTC. The gene calls are TRBV7-3 and TRBJ2-1; 9 bases map to TRBD2. CDR3 length equals 18 residues. The junction had 10 bases not matched to a gene; V was cut back by 4 bases and J by 0 bases. Germline V CDR1 and CDR2: SGHTA, FQGTGA. The full variable domain, in which reference TRBV7-3 and TRBJ2-1 provide the parts outside the CDR3, is GAGVSQTPSNKVTEKGKYVELRCDPISGHTALYWYRQSLGQGPEFLIYFQGTGAADDSGLPNDRFFAVRPEGSVSTLKIQRTERGDSAVYLCASSSKPSTSGSYNEQFFGPGTRLTVL.